This is a list of T cell receptor beta chains from one sample in a study of CD4+ T cells in melanoma. Repertoires were generated with immunoSEQ multiplex PCR, while TCRdb's copy carries only in-frame clones and drops some. In the table there are roughly 10,000 clones, roughly 60% of which are singletons. Material: cells from a culture (not recorded whether cultured in vitro). The receptors here all came from a human donor with melanoma. Each CDR3 is given with its conserved first and last residue. The order of the fields is D gene, J gene, V gene, CDR3 protein. The D gene is left open where the match is weak.

>NA|TRBJ2-7|TRBV7-2
CASSLDRSTYEQYF
>NA|TRBJ1-5|TRBV19
CASSIRQANQPQHF
>TRBD1|TRBJ1-6|TRBV14
CASSPLTGLDNSPLHF
>NA|TRBJ2-7|TRBV2
CASVGALSYEQYF
>TRBD1|TRBJ1-1|TRBV19
CASSKPGTGSAAFF
>NA|TRBJ1-2|TRBV27
CASSLFGGTNYGYTF
>TRBD2|TRBJ2-3|TRBV5-1
CASWSGGRTDTQYF
>NA|TRBJ1-5|TRBV19
CASSPVPVHNQPQHF
>NA|TRBJ2-5|TRBV7-9
CASSLADSGTQYF
>NA|TRBJ2-1|TRBV11-1
CASSSHSYNEQFF
>TRBD1|TRBJ1-1|TRBV11-2
CANSPIGQARAAFF
>TRBD2|TRBJ2-3|TRBV7-3
CASSTRRGGGTDTQYF
>NA|TRBJ2-3|TRBV5-1
CASSWAGPDTQYF
>TRBD2|TRBJ2-1|TRBV11-3
CASSLGRRLADEQFF
>NA|TRBJ2-7|TRBV5-1
CASSALGASKYEQYF
>NA|TRBJ2-7|TRBV5-1
CASSLQDSYEQYF
>NA|TRBJ2-1|TRBV11-2
CASSRGVSYNEQFF
>TRBD2|TRBJ2-7|TRBV5-4
CASSLRASGGYEQYF
>TRBD1|TRBJ2-7|TRBV28
CASSNILTGGEQYF
>NA|TRBJ1-3|TRBV18
CASSPLPGISSGNTIYF
>NA|TRBJ2-5|TRBV11-2
CASSLGVTGQETQYF
>TRBD2|TRBJ2-7|TRBV20-1
CSAAGGNEQYF
>NA|TRBJ2-1|TRBV2
CASSVMGGGGGNEQFF
>NA|TRBJ2-2|TRBV7-2
CASSFKGRDTGELFF
>NA|TRBJ1-1|TRBV6-1
CASSEPHPPPGDITEAFF
>NA|TRBJ2-4|TRBV11-3
CASSPRGRGDIQYF
>NA|TRBJ1-1|TRBV18
CASSPLILGSSENTEAFF
>NA|TRBJ1-2|TRBV27
CASKAFRDGWYGYTF
>NA|TRBJ1-2|TRBV4-2
CASRPQGDYGYTF
>NA|TRBJ1-2|TRBV4-2
CASSSSLAGGEGGYTF
>NA|TRBJ1-2|TRBV7-8
CASSLETGNYGYTF
>TRBD2|TRBJ2-5|TRBV7-8
CASSLGGTSGGWETQYF
>NA|TRBJ1-4|TRBV5-1
CASSSDPGSDRKLFF
>NA|TRBJ2-2|TRBV9
CASSGGGARELFF
>NA|TRBJ2-1|TRBV4-1
CASSHPRVGPEQFF
>NA|TRBJ2-7|TRBV11-3
CASSLSGVSYEQYF
>NA|TRBJ1-5|TRBV7-2
CASSTYSNQPQHF
>NA|TRBJ1-1|TRBV6-1
CASLPLTRGVGEAFF
>TRBD2|TRBJ2-1|TRBV4-1
CASSQDGYGGFPYNEQFF
>TRBD1|TRBJ2-3|TRBV5-1
CASSLDGQGATDTQYF
>NA|TRBJ2-3|TRBV5-8
CASSLGQNTDTQYF
>NA|TRBJ1-2|TRBV29-1
CSVGLPFNYGYTF
>TRBD2|TRBJ2-5|TRBV20-1
CSAAGGFQYF
>TRBD2|TRBJ2-1|TRBV5-6
CASSLATSGESEQFF